The 10 T cell receptor beta chains presented below share a single source sample, sequenced in a study of circulating and synovial CD4+ cells in juvenile arthritis. TCRdb keeps only in-frame clones here, not all; method: immunoSEQ multiplex PCR. This table has 30,000 to 40,000 clones, more than 90% appearing once. What was sequenced was CD4+ T cells from blood. The receptors shown here come from a human donor with juvenile idiopathic arthritis.

As DNA, the CDR3 is TGTGCCAGCAAGACAGGGGGCTTTTGGGAGACCCAGTACTTC. Amino acid sequence: CASKTGGFWETQYF. The rearrangement joins TRBV2 to TRBJ2-5; TRBD1 matches at 10 bases. J was trimmed by 5 bases and V by 7 bases; bases with no gene match: 7. CDR3 size: 14 residues. Germline V gene sequence: CDR1 SNHLY, CDR2 FYNNEI.

V is TRBV29-1 and J is TRBJ2-2, with 7 nucleotides matching TRBD2. The V segment lost 7 bases and the J segment 5 bases; nucleotides outside the gene matches: 16. In germline, CDR1 is SQVTM, CDR2 ANQGSEA. This CDR3 contains 16 residues. The CDR3 bases are TGCAGCGCCGTGACGCGTGGGAGGGTTGGGACCGGGGAGCTGTTTTTT. Translating gives CSAVTRGRVGTGELFF.

The chain combines TRBV6-1 with TRBJ2-5; no definite D call. The CDR3 extends over 15 amino acids. With 4 bases removed from V and 2 bases from J, the gap between germline ends came to 14 bases. CDR1 MNHNS and CDR2 SASEGT come from the germline V gene. The CDR3 coding sequence is TGTGCCAGCAGTGGATCGAGAAATATTCAAGAGACCCAGTACTTC. It yields the protein CASSGSRNIQETQYF.

The J gene is TRBJ2-3, the V gene TRBV11-3; maybe TRBD2 (6 bases). This CDR3 has 15 amino acids. Germline V gene sequence: CDR1 SGHNT, CDR2 YENEEA. Trimming took 1 base from V and 3 from J, leaving 11 bases between them. The DNA for the CDR3 is TGTGCCAGCAGCTTAGTATTTGGGAGGACAGATACGCAGTATTTT. Translation gives CASSLVFGRTDTQYF.

J is TRBJ1-1 and V is TRBV2, with a possible D match to TRBD1 (5 bases). Trimming took off 8 bases at V and 3 bases at J, with 13 bases between the two ends. This CDR3 spans 13 amino acids. Germline loops: CDR1 SNHLY, CDR2 FYNNEI. DNA for the CDR3: TGTGCCAGCTTAGTTAGGGGTGACACTGAAGCTTTCTTT. The encoded protein is CASLVRGDTEAFF. Full variable domain (remainder filled in from reference TRBV2 and TRBJ1-1): EPEVTQTPSHQVTQMGQEVILRCVPISNHLYFYWYRQILGQKVEFLVSFYNNEISEKSEIFDDQFSVERPDGSNFTLKIRSTKLEDSAMYFCASLVRGDTEAFFGQGTRLTVV.

The chain is built from TRBV10-3 and TRBJ2-7; unclear D gene. The CDR3 totals 15 residues. Trimming removed 2 bases from V and 2 bases from J, with 13 bases in between. The germline V gene encodes CDR1 ENHRY and CDR2 SYGVKD. This CDR3 reads CAISEQAGTAYEQYF. In nucleotides, the CDR3 is TGTGCCATCAGTGAGCAGGCAGGAACTGCCTACGAGCAGTACTTC.

The chain recombines TRBV7-2 with TRBJ2-3; TRBD2 agrees at 8 bases. The germline CDR1 and CDR2 sequences are SGHTA and FQGNSA. V gave up 5 bases and J gave up 3 bases; unmatched junction bases: 7. The CDR3 spans 15 residues. The CDR3 region is CASSPGGVRTDTQYF. CDR3 coding DNA: TGTGCCAGCAGCCCCGGGGGGGTGCGGACAGATACGCAGTATTTT.

This chain uses TRBV30 with TRBJ2-3; tentative D call: TRBD2 (6 bases). The CDR3 length is 16 residues. The V and J ends lost 0 bases and 2 bases respectively, with 15 bases between them. Germline V lookup: CDR1 GTSNPN, CDR2 SVGIG (reference sequence). CDR3 DNA sequence: TGTGCCTGGAGTGTAATTTGGGGGAGGAACACAGATACGCAGTATTTT. Protein sequence: CAWSVIWGRNTDTQYF.

This chain uses TRBV18 with TRBJ2-1, with 10 bases that match TRBD2. V was pared by 6 bases and J by 6 bases, with 14 bases of the junction left unmatched. CDR3 length: 17 amino acids. The germline V gene encodes CDR1 KGHSH and CDR2 LQKENI. The CDR3 region has the DNA TGTGCCAGCTCCCTATTCGAACCGGGACTAGCGTTCAATGAGCAGTTCTTC. Residues: CASSLFEPGLAFNEQFF. Together with reference TRBV18 and TRBJ2-1, the CDR3 gives the full variable domain: NAGVMQNPRHLVRRRGQEARLRCSPMKGHSHVYWYRQLPEEGLKFMVYLQKENIIDESGMPKERFSAEFPKEGPSILRIQQVVRGDSAAYFCASSLFEPGLAFNEQFFGPGTRLTVL.

The rearrangement joins TRBV19 to TRBJ2-2; D gene uncertain. CDR3 size: 16 residues. The V end was cut by 4 bases, the J end by 5 bases, with 17 bases between. Germline V lookup: CDR1 LNHDA, CDR2 SQIVND (reference sequence). The CDR3 bases are TGTGCCAGTAGTAGTTCCGCGAGCAGGCTTACCGGGGAGCTGTTTTTT. The encoded protein is CASSSSASRLTGELFF.